This record concerns one T cell receptor (beta chain) sequence. What it binds is unknown. While unrecorded immune exposures were likely, the donors were nominally healthy when sampled. PCR involved 60 Vbeta and 13 Jbeta primers. Repertoires were generated with immunoSEQ multiplex PCR, while TCRdb's copy carries only in-frame clones and drops some. The sample yields roughly 99,000 clones, roughly 87% seen once. The data belong to a study of cytomegalovirus exposure and HLA in healthy donors. As for the study in general: Roughly 180 million T cells yielded roughly 120 million unique TCR beta sequences, as an earlier analysis found. Study-wide results and limits: Roughly 170 TCR beta chains were listed as cytomegalovirus-associated. With later analysis, a missense DCLRE1C variant became linked to TCR beta V- and J-gene trimming.

The material sequenced was PBMCs. This TCR was sampled from a man in his thirties or forties in good health and CMV-seropositive.

CDR3 sequence reads: CASSTRPGNSPLHF. CDR3 nucleotides: TGTGCCAGCAGCACCCGACCCGGGAATTCACCCCTCCACTTT. The chain is built from TRBV11-2 and TRBJ1-6, with D uncertain. The length of the CDR3 is 14 residues. Trimming cost V 5 bases and J 7 bases, with 12 bases left between them. Germline V gene data show CDR1 as SGHAT and CDR2 as FQNNGV. Looking up the rest from reference TRBV11-2 and TRBJ1-6 gives the full variable domain: EAGVAQSPRYKIIEKRQSVAFWCNPISGHATLYWYQQILGQGPKLLIQFQNNGVVDDSQLPKDRFSAERLKGVDSTLKIQPAKLEDSAVYLCASSTRPGNSPLHFGNGTRLTVT.